This note documents a single T cell receptor (beta chain) sequence. Its antigen is still unknown. As the sequencing template, cDNA was produced by extracting RNA and reverse transcribing it. The assay was immunoSEQ multiplex PCR, and TCRdb's table has in-frame clones only and misses some. Found here are about 150,000 clones, 62% of them singletons; the top ten hold 30% to 45%. The sample is drawn from a study of CD8+ T cells in alopecia areata. Whole-study results and caveats: The study found TCR sharing across patients less clear than in mice, possibly for HLA reasons. Affected lesional scalp, above all in alopecia totalis/universalis, was more clonal than normal scalp.

The CDR3 is 10 amino acids. The V and J ends lost 4 bases and 5 bases respectively, with 3 bases between them. Germline loops: CDR1 SQVTM, CDR2 ANQGSEA. The sample comprised CD8+ T cells sorted from blood. The chain couples TRBV29-1 to TRBJ2-1; D gene ambiguous. This receptor was obtained from a human donor in good health. CDR3 sequence: CSVGNNEQFF. CDR3 DNA sequence: TGCAGCGTTGGTAACAATGAGCAGTTCTTC.